This T cell receptor (beta chain) was captured by sequencing in a study of T cell responses to AZD1222 COVID-19 vaccine. CDR1 is KGHDR, CDR2 SFDVKD, per germline. V lost 4 bases to trimming and J lost 5 bases, with 17 bases between them. CDR3 size: 16 residues. Method: immunoSEQ multiplex PCR; TCRdb's copy keeps in-frame clones and lacks some. The table has some 130,000 clones, about 87% seen once. The sequence was collected from an adult in good health. The chain couples TRBV24-1 to TRBJ1-5; D is possibly TRBD1 (5 bases). This specimen consisted of peripheral blood, obtained on day 0 of AZD1222 vaccination. This CDR3 is CATSDPKGREDQPQHF. In DNA, the CDR3 is TGTGCCACCAGTGACCCAAAAGGCAGGGAAGATCAGCCCCAGCATTTT.